This T cell receptor (beta chain) was obtained from a study of tumor-infiltrating lymphocytes in primary liver carcinoma. Study context: Subjects consisted of male and female patients aged 30 to 69 years.

Bulk tissue was left unsorted, and RNA and DNA were co-extracted from about 20-30 mg of it. Regarding this clonotype: Its antigen is unknown. The germline gene is not matched at one end of the junction; a read error may be the cause.

Findings and caveats of the study: Present in all five tumor regions were only about 7.5-25% of the top clones. Relative to blood, tumors carried a significantly larger fraction of the repertoire in their top 250 clones (p = 0.039). The overlap of tumor-adjacent and tumor-blood pairs was smaller than that of tumor region pairs.

TCR beta cDNA came from approximately 490 ng total RNA, primed with a constant-region primer. ARM-PCR, slightly modified, supplied the TCR beta libraries through three nested multiplex PCR rounds. TCRdb re-called the multiplex PCR reads with MiXCR, one entry per CDR3 protein. This table has almost 55,000 distinct CDR3 sequences, around three quarters appearing once. Material for sequencing was liver tumor tissue from sampling region 2. Subset here: tumor region T2, inferior pole. The receptor was isolated from a man in his forties with primary liver carcinoma and hepatitis B virus infection.

CDR3 protein: CVSSVTGLTEASF. CDR3 sequence (DNA): TGTGTCAGCAGTGTGACAGGGTTGACTGAAGCTTCCTTT. This chain joins TRBV12-3 or TRBV12-4 and TRBJ1-1; 7 nucleotides align to TRBD1. The CDR3 totals 13 residues.